This is a list of T cell receptor beta chains from one sample in a study of blood T cell repertoires in COVID-19. Clones were read by immunoSEQ multiplex PCR, and TCRdb kept only the in-frame ones, dropping some. The repertoire has some 200,000 clones, 92% of them found once; the top ten carry more than 0.95%. The source material was peripheral blood. These receptor sequences come from a young man with acute or convalescent COVID-19. Each CDR3 is given with its conserved first and last residue.

V gene	J gene	CDR3 protein
TRBV7-9	TRBJ2-5	CAATPALVSVETQYF
TRBV19	TRBJ2-2	CASTGGQGTGELFF
TRBV6-2/TRBV6-3	TRBJ2-1	CASSSRNEQFF
TRBV5-4	TRBJ2-2	CASRRGGPGAGTGELFF
TRBV7-2	TRBJ1-5	CASTSRGGNQPQHF
TRBV7-2	TRBJ2-5	CASSLWRDQETQYF
TRBV6-2/TRBV6-3	TRBJ1-1	CASSLWHHTIVNTEAFF
TRBV5-1	TRBJ2-4	CASSLVGEGNIQYF
TRBV9	TRBJ2-5	CASGLAGGQETQYF
TRBV12-3/TRBV12-4	TRBJ1-2	CASSDRGSYTF
TRBV7-8	TRBJ1-4	CASSLEAHGLMEKLFF
TRBV7-9	TRBJ2-7	CASNPGLARSYEQYF
TRBV30	TRBJ2-1	CAWSVLDRVYNEQFF
TRBV11-2	TRBJ2-7	CASSLSRGGISSYEQYF
TRBV11-1	TRBJ2-2	CASSLPLGPRGELFF
TRBV7-8	TRBJ1-2	CASSLVEGSYGYTF
TRBV6-2/TRBV6-3	TRBJ2-7	CASSWNRVPYEQYF
TRBV7-9	TRBJ1-1	CASSPAGRVNTEAFF
TRBV11-2	TRBJ2-7	CASSIRDRGAYEQYF
TRBV5-1	TRBJ2-3	CASSFRTVNPSTDTQYF
TRBV9	TRBJ2-5	CASRRDTQETQYF
TRBV5-1	TRBJ2-1	CASSFADKWNEQFF
TRBV7-9	TRBJ2-3	CASSDGLAGGGTQYF
TRBV19	TRBJ2-1	CASSQGAYNEQFF
TRBV10-3	TRBJ1-2	CAISGTSPNYGYTF
TRBV27	TRBJ2-7	CASSLSFAGLSSYEQYF